Given below is one TCR beta chain in context. Germline assignment: CDR1 WNHNN and CDR2 SYGVQD (reference sequence). After removal of 3 bases from V and 0 bases from J, the junction contained 3 bases not matched to a gene. CDR3 length equals 16 residues. The data originate from a study of T cell changes during pregnancy in multiple sclerosis. Profiling relied on immunoSEQ multiplex PCR, and the TCRdb table lists in-frame clones only, not all of them. Of approximately 49,000 clones listed, around 90% are singletons. This clonotype was obtained from a female donor with multiple sclerosis, enrolled in a pregnancy study. This specimen was CD4+ T cells from peripheral blood mononuclear cells, taken in the second trimester of pregnancy. The chain combines TRBV10-1 with TRBJ2-2, with 8 bases matching TRBD1. This CDR3 reads CASSDLTGANTGELFF. CDR3 nucleotide sequence: TGCGCCAGCAGTGACCTGACAGGGGCGAACACCGGGGAGCTGTTTTTT.